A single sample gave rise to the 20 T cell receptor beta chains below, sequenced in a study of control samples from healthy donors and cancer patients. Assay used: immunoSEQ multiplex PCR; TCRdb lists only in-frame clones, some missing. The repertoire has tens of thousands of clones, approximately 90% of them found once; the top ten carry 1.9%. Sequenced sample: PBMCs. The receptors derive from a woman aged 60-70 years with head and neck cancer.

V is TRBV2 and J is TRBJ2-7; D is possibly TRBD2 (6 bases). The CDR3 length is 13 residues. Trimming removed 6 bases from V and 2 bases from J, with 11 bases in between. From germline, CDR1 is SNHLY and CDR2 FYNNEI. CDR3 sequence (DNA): TGTGCCAGCAGGCGGGACGGCACCTACGAGCAGTACTTC. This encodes CASRRDGTYEQYF.

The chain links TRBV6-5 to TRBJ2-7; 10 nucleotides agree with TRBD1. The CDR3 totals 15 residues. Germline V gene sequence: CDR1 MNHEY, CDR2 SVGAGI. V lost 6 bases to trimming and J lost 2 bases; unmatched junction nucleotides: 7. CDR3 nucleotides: TGTGCCAGCAGGCGTTCCGGACAGGGGGCCTACGAGCAGTACTTC. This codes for CASRRSGQGAYEQYF.

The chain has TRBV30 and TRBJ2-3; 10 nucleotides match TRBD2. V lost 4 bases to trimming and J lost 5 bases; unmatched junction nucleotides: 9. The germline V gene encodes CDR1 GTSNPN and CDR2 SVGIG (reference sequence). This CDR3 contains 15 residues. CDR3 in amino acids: CAWTTLAGEGDTQYF. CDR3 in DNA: TGTGCCTGGACTACGCTAGCGGGAGAGGGAGATACGCAGTATTTT.

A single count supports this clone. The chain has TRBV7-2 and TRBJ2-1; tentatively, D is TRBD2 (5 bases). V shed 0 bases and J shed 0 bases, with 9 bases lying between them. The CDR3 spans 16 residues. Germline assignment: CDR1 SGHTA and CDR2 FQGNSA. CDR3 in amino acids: CASSLARTDSYNEQFF. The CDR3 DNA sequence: TGTGCCAGCAGCTTAGCGAGGACTGACTCCTACAATGAGCAGTTCTTC.

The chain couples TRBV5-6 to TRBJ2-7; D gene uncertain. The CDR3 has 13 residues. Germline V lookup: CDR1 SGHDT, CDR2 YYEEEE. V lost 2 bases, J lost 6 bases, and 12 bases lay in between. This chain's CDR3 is CASSFGRTREQYF. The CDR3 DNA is TGTGCCAGCAGCTTTGGTAGAACTCGCGAGCAGTACTTC.

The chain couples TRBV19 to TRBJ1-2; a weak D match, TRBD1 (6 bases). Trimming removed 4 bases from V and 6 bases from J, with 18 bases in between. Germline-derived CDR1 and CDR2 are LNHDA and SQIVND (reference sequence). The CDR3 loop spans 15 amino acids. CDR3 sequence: CASSTKIVAGDGYTF. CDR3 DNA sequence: TGTGCCAGTAGTACTAAAATCGTGGCAGGGGATGGCTACACCTTC.

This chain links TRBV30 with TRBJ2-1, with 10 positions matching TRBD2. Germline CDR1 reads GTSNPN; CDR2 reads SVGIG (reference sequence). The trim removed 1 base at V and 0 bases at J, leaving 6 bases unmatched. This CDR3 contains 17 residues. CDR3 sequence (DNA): TGTGCCTGGAGTGACCCGAGGACTAGCGGCTCCTACAATGAGCAGTTCTTC. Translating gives CAWSDPRTSGSYNEQFF. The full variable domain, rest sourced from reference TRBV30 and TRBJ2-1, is SQTIHQWPATLVQPVGSPLSLECTVEGTSNPNLYWYRQAAGRGLQLLFYSVGIGQISSEVPQNLSASRPQDRQFILSSKKLLLSDSGFYLCAWSDPRTSGSYNEQFFGPGTRLTVL.

The CDR3: CASSFGEADTQYF. DNA for the CDR3: TGTGCCAGCAGCTTCGGGGAAGCAGATACGCAGTATTTT. The V and J genes are TRBV5-6 and TRBJ2-3, with a possible D match to TRBD2 (5 bases). V was pared by 2 bases and J by 4 bases, with 8 bases between. The germline V gene encodes CDR1 SGHDT and CDR2 YYEEEE. The CDR3 length is 13 residues.

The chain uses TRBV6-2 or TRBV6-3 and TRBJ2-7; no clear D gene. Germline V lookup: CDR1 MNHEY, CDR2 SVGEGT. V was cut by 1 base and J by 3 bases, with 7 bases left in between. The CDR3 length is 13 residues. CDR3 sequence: CASSYLVNYEQYF. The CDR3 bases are TGTGCCAGCAGTTACTTAGTAAACTACGAGCAGTACTTC.

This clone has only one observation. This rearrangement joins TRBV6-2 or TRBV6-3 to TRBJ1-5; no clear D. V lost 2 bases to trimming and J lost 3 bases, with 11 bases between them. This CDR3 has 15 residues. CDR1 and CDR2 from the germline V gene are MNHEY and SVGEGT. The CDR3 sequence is CASSYLGNDNQPQHF. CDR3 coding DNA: TGTGCCAGCAGTTACCTCGGGAATGACAATCAGCCCCAGCATTTT.

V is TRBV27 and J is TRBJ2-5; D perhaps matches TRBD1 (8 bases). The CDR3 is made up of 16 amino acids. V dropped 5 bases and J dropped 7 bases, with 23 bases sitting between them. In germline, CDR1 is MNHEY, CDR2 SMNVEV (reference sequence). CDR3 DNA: TGTGCCAGCAGTCAATCTACAGGGGGGGCTACCCGGACCCAGTACTTC. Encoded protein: CASSQSTGGATRTQYF.

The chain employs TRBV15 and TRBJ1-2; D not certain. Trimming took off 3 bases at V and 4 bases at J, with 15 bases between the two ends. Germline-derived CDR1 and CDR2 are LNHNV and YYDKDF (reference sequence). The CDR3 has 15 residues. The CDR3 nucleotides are TGTGCCACCAGCAGGCGGGCAGGACCGATCTATGGCTACACCTTC. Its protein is CATSRRAGPIYGYTF. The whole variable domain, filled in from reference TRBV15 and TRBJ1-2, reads DAMVIQNPRYQVTQFGKPVTLSCSQTLNHNVMYWYQQKSSQAPKLLFHYYDKDFNNEADTPDNFQSRRPNTSFCFLDIRSPGLGDTAMYLCATSRRAGPIYGYTFGSGTRLTVV.

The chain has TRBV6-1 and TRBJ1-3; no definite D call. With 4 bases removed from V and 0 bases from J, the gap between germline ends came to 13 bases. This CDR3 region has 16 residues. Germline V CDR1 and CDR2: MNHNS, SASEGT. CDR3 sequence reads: CASSALRYSSGNTIYF. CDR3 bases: TGTGCCAGCAGTGCACTCAGGTACTCCTCTGGAAACACCATATATTTT.

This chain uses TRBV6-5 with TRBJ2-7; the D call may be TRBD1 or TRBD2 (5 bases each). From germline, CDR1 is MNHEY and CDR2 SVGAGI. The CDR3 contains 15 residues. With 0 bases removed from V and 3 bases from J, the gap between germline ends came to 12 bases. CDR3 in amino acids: CASSYSPGRSYEQYF. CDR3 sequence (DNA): TGTGCCAGCAGTTACTCCCCGGGACGAAGCTACGAGCAGTACTTC.

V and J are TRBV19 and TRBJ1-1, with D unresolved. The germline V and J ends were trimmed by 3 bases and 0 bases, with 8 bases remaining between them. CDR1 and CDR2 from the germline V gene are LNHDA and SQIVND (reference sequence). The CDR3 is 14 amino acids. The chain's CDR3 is CASSIGIMNTEAFF. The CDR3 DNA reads TGTGCCAGTAGTATTGGAATCATGAACACTGAAGCTTTCTTT.

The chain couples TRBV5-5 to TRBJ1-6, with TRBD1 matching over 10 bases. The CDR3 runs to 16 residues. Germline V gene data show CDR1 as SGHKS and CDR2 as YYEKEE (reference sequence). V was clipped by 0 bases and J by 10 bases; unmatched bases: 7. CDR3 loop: CASSLDRGQGESPLHF. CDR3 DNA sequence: TGTGCCAGCAGCTTGGACCGAGGACAGGGGGAATCACCCCTCCACTTT.

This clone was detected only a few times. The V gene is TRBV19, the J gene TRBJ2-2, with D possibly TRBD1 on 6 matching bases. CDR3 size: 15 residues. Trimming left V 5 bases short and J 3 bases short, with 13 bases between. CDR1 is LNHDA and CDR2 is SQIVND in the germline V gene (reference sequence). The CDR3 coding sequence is TGTGCCAGTAGTCTCCTGGACAGCGACACCGGGGAGCTGTTTTTT. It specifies CASSLLDSDTGELFF.

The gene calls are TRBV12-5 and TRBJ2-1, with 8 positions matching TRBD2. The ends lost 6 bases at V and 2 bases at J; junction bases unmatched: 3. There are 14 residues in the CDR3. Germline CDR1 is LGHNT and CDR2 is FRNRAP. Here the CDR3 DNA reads TGTGCTAGTGGGTCGGGACTAGCCTACAATGAGCAGTTCTTC. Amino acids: CASGSGLAYNEQFF.

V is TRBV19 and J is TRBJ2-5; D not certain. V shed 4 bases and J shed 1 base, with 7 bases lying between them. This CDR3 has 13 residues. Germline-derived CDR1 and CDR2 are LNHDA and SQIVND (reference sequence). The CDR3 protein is CASSTGSQETQYF. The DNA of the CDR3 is TGTGCCAGTAGTACTGGCAGCCAAGAGACCCAGTACTTC.

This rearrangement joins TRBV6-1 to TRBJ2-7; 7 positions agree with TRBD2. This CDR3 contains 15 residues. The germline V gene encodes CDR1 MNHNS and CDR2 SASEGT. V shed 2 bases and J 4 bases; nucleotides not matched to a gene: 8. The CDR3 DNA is TGTGCCAGCAGTGAAACCGGGGGGACTCAATACGAGCAGTACTTC. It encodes CASSETGGTQYEQYF.